This T cell receptor (beta chain) originates from a study of cytomegalovirus exposure and HLA in healthy donors. On the study more broadly: There were fewer than 130 million unique TCR beta sequences, drawn from 180 million or so T cells, in an earlier analysis.

On this clone: What it binds is not known.

Study-level findings and limits: The study carried out a later analysis of TCR beta sequences. It associated some 17,000 of them with specific HLA alleles at a false discovery rate of 0.05.

PCR was performed using 60 Vbeta and 13 Jbeta primers. Only in-frame clones appear in the TCRdb table, and some are missing; sequencing was by immunoSEQ multiplex PCR. The sample gives about 160,000 clones, around three quarters of which show up once; more than 0.8% is in the top ten. The clonotype originates from a woman aged 40 to 50 in good health and CMV-seronegative. Source material: PBMCs.

The CDR3 is CASRGPGLGPRSYEQYF. CDR3 nucleotide sequence: TGCGCCAGCAGGGGGCCGGGACTGGGCCCTCGCTCCTACGAGCAGTACTTC. The V gene is TRBV23-1, the J gene TRBJ2-7; tentative D call: TRBD2 (6 bases). TRBV23-1 is marked as an open reading frame, function uncertain. The CDR3 is 17 residues long. Between the trimmed V and J ends, which lost 6 bases and 0 bases, there was a span of 21 bases.